The text below deals with one T cell receptor (beta chain). Its antigen remains unidentified. The V gene's germline CDR1 is SGHAT and CDR2 FQNNGV. V lost 2 bases and J lost 2; bases outside the gene matches: 6. The CDR3 is made up of 17 amino acids. Patient tissue came from resections in Japan or China, 2014–2017. Measured with immunoSEQ multiplex PCR; TCRdb has only the in-frame clones, and not every one. The table lists 5,000 to 7,000 clones, roughly 80% of them singletons. These data belong to a study of immune evolution from preneoplasia to lung adenocarcinoma. Findings and limits, study-wide: Later-stage lesions seemingly showed higher T cell density and diversity than normal lung.

The sample was FFPE adjacent normal lung tissue. The receptor was derived from a donor at least 70 years old with lung adenocarcinoma. V and J are TRBV11-2 and TRBJ2-3; TRBD1 agrees at 11 bases. As DNA, the CDR3 is TGTGCCAGCAGCTTATCTTTCGGACAGGGGGCCACAGATACGCAGTATTTT. Residues: CASSLSFGQGATDTQYF. The variable domain in full, completed from reference TRBV11-2 and TRBJ2-3, reads EAGVAQSPRYKIIEKRQSVAFWCNPISGHATLYWYQQILGQGPKLLIQFQNNGVVDDSQLPKDRFSAERLKGVDSTLKIQPAKLEDSAVYLCASSLSFGQGATDTQYFGPGTRLTVL.